The rows below give T cell receptor beta chains drawn from one sample of a study of graft-versus-host responses after intestinal transplantation. The protocol was immunoSEQ multiplex PCR, while the TCRdb copy is restricted to in-frame clones and leaves out a portion. The table shows approximately 4,300 clones, with roughly 80% occurring only once. Sequencing was performed on ileum tissue, taken 9 days after transplant. The receptor source for this set is a human patient who received an intestinal transplant, so some T cells may come from the graft donor. Both conserved end residues are part of each CDR3. Each record gives: clone size, D gene, J gene, V gene, CDR3 protein, CDR3 DNA. A D gene is named only where the DNA matches it firmly. Size values are once, few and many counts, or a class for expanded clones, and some rows have none.

-,TRBD1,TRBJ2-7,TRBV28,CASSSLGDRTYEQYF,TGTGCCAGCAGCTCGTTGGGGGACAGAACCTACGAGCAGTACTTC
-,-,TRBJ2-3,TRBV7-6,CASSSPSTTDTQYF,TGTGCCAGCAGCTCCCCTTCCACCACAGATACGCAGTATTTT
once,-,TRBJ1-1,TRBV7-9,CASSLPGPEAFF,TGTGCCAGCAGCTTGCCAGGGCCTGAAGCTTTCTTT
few,-,TRBJ2-7,TRBV6-8,CASTVCGEQYF,TGTGCCAGCACGGTTTGTGGCGAGCAGTACTTC
-,-,TRBJ1-5,TRBV28,CASSFFWPQHF,TGTGCCAGCAGTTTTTTCTGGCCCCAGCATTTT
few,TRBD2,TRBJ2-7,TRBV4-1,CASSQDGPGTSGYEQYF,TGCGCCAGCAGCCAAGATGGCCCCGGGACTAGCGGCTACGAGCAGTACTTC
few,-,TRBJ1-1,TRBV12-5,CASGLVIAGEAFF,TGTGCTAGTGGTTTGGTAATTGCAGGGGAAGCTTTCTTT
-,-,TRBJ2-7,TRBV2,CASTRVIKGGPYEQYF,TGTGCCAGCACTAGAGTAATTAAGGGAGGTCCTTACGAGCAGTACTTC
-,TRBD2,TRBJ2-3,TRBV5-6,CASSLLLAGGYYTDTQYF,TGTGCCAGCAGCTTGTTGTTAGCGGGGGGGTATTACACAGATACGCAGTATTTT
-,-,TRBJ1-2,TRBV9,CASSVAHRVSYGYTF,TGTGCCAGCAGCGTAGCGCACAGGGTCAGCTATGGCTACACCTTC